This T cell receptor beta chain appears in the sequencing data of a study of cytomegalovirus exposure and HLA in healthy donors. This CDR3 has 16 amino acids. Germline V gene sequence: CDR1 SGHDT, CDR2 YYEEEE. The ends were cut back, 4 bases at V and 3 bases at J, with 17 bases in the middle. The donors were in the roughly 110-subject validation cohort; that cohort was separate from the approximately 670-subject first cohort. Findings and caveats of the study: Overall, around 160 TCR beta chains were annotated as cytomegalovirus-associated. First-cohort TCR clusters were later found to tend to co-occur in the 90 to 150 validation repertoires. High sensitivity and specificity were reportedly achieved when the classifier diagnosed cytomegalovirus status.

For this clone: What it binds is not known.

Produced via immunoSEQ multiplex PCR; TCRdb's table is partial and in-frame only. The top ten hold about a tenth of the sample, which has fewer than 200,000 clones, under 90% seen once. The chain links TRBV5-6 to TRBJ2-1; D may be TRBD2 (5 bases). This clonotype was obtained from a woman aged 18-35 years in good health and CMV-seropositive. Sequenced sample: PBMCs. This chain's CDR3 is CASSKIVSGDYNEQFF. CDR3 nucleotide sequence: TGTGCCAGCAGCAAGATCGTCAGCGGAGACTACAATGAGCAGTTCTTC. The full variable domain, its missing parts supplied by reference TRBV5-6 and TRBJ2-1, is DAGVTQSPTHLIKTRGQQVTLRCSPKSGHDTVSWYQQALGQGPQFIFQYYEEEERQRGNFPDRFSGHQFPNYSSELNVNALLLGDSALYLCASSKIVSGDYNEQFFGPGTRLTVL.